The T cell receptor (beta chain) under discussion was sequenced for a study of early T cells in non-severe SARS-CoV-2 infection. Separate cDNA molecules each had unique molecular identifiers attached to them. TCRdb independently ran MiXCR on the 5' RACE reads; one entry per CDR3 protein. The sample has some 98,000 distinct CDR3 sequences; 15% to 20% are singletons. This clonotype was observed many times. V was pared by 5 bases and J by 0 bases, with 3 bases between. CDR3 length: 12 residues. The specimen was whole blood. The chain combines TRBV12-3 or TRBV12-4 with TRBJ2-3; D gene ambiguous. This clonotype was obtained from an adult who was a healthcare worker with PCR-confirmed SARS-CoV-2 infection or an uninfected control (not recorded which). The CDR3, as DNA: TGTGCCAGCAGTGAAAGCACAGATACGCAGTATTTT. Translated, it gives CASSESTDTQYF.